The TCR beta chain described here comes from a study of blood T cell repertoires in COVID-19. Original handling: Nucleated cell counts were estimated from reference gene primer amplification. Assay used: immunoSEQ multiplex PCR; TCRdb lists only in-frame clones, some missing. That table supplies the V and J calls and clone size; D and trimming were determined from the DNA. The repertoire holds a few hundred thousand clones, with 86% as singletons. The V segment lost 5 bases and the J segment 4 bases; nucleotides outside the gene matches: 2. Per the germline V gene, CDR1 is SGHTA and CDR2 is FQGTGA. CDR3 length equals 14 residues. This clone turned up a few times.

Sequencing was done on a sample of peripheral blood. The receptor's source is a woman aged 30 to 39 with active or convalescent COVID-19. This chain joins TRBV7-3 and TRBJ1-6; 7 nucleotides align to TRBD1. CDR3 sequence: CASSPGQYNSPLHF. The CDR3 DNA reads TGTGCCAGCAGCCCGGGACAGTATAATTCACCCCTCCACTTT.